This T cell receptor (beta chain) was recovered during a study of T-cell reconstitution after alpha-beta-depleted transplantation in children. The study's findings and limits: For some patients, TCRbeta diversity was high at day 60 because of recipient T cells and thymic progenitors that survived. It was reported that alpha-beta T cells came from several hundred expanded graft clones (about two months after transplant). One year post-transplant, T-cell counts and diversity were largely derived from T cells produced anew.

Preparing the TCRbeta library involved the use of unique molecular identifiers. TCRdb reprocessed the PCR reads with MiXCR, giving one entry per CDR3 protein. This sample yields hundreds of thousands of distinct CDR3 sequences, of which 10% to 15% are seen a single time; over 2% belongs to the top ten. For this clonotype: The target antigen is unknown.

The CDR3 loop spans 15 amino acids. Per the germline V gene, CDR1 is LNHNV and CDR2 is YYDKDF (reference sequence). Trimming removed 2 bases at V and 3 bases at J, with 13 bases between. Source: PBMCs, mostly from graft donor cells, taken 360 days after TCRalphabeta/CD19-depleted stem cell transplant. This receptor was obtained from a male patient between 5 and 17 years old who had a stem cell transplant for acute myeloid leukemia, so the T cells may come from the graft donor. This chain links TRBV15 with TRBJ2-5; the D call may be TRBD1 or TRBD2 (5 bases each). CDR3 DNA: TGTGCCACCAGCAGAAGGGGACCAGAGGAAGAGACCCAGTACTTC. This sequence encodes CATSRRGPEEETQYF.